A selection of T cell receptor beta chains follows, all from one sample in a study of cytomegalovirus exposure and HLA in healthy donors. Using immunoSEQ multiplex PCR, the repertoire was profiled, and TCRdb retains in-frame clones only, with some absent. The sample table sets out around 150,000 clones. The sequenced sample consisted of PBMCs. The receptors derive from a woman aged 55-69 years in good health and CMV-seronegative. The CDR3 runs from the conserved cysteine through the conserved F or W. A D gene is named only where the DNA matches it firmly.

D gene	V gene	J gene	CDR3 protein	CDR3 DNA
TRBD1	TRBV19	TRBJ1-5	CASRPWTGGGYSNQPQHF	TGTGCCAGTAGGCCATGGACAGGGGGGGGTTATAGCAATCAGCCCCAGCATTTT
NA	TRBV14	TRBJ1-1	CASSQLTGLTEAFF	TGTGCCAGCAGCCAGCTAACAGGGCTCACTGAAGCTTTCTTT
NA	TRBV6-5	TRBJ1-1	CASSGRVNTEAFF	TGTGCCAGCAGCGGCCGGGTGAACACTGAAGCTTTCTTT
NA	TRBV4-2	TRBJ2-7	CASSQVSTRGGSYEQYF	TGTGCCAGCAGCCAAGTATCAACGCGAGGGGGCTCCTACGAGCAGTACTTC
NA	TRBV10-2	TRBJ2-2	CASSESSGGALFF	TGCGCCAGCAGTGAGTCTAGCGGAGGGGCGCTGTTTTTT
NA	TRBV7-6	TRBJ1-2	CASSRMDPTGFELTYGYTF	TGTGCCAGCAGCCGCATGGACCCAACAGGATTTGAGTTAACCTATGGCTACACCTTC
TRBD1	TRBV25-1	TRBJ1-2	CASSEPGQGYEYTF	TGTGCCAGCAGTGAACCGGGACAGGGGTATGAGTACACCTTC
TRBD1	TRBV2	TRBJ2-7	CASFAGQAGYEQYF	TGTGCCAGTTTCGCCGGACAGGCGGGCTACGAGCAGTACTTC
NA	TRBV19	TRBJ1-5	CASSIYGGADEPQHF	TGTGCCAGTAGCATATATGGAGGGGCTGACGAGCCCCAGCATTTT
NA	TRBV29-1	TRBJ1-2	CSVGRSGYTF	TGCAGCGTTGGACGGAGTGGCTACACCTTC
NA	TRBV19	TRBJ2-7	CASSTRQGLRYEQYF	TGTGCCAGTAGTACCCGACAGGGACTTCGATACGAGCAGTACTTC
TRBD2	TRBV27	TRBJ2-1	CASSFSWEGDNEQFF	TGTGCCAGCAGTTTTTCGTGGGAGGGTGACAATGAGCAGTTCTTC
TRBD2	TRBV5-6	TRBJ2-1	CASGGLAIHNEQFF	TGTGCCAGCGGGGGACTAGCTATCCACAATGAGCAGTTCTTC
NA	TRBV5-6	TRBJ2-2	CASRVRGTSNTGELFF	TGTGCCAGCAGGGTGCGAGGGACTTCGAACACCGGGGAGCTGTTTTTT
NA	TRBV6-6	TRBJ1-6	CASSYNQQTGNSPLHF	TGTGCCAGCAGTTACAACCAACAGACCGGTAATTCACCCCTCCACTTT
NA	TRBV9	TRBJ2-5	CASSVLADPETQYF	TGTGCCAGCAGCGTATTAGCGGACCCGGAGACCCAGTACTTC
TRBD2	TRBV10-3	TRBJ2-2	CAISESLSGIAGATGELFF	TGTGCCATCAGTGAGTCTCTTAGCGGCATAGCGGGGGCCACCGGGGAGCTGTTTTTT
TRBD2	TRBV14	TRBJ2-3	CASSPKIRGVPDTQYF	TGTGCCAGCAGCCCCAAAATTCGGGGGGTGCCAGATACGCAGTATTTT
NA	TRBV4-2	TRBJ1-3	CASSPQDTGNTIYF	TGTGCCAGCAGCCCACAGGATACTGGAAACACCATATATTTT
TRBD1	TRBV6-5	TRBJ1-2	CASSFQGERGYTF	TGTGCCAGCAGTTTTCAGGGGGAACGCGGCTACACCTTC
NA	TRBV5-1	TRBJ2-1	CASSWEPQGDEQFF	TGCGCCAGCAGCTGGGAACCGCAGGGCGATGAGCAGTTCTTC
NA	TRBV5-1	TRBJ2-1	CASSLEPGDYNEQFF	TGCGCCAGCAGCTTGGAACCAGGGGACTACAATGAGCAGTTCTTC
NA	TRBV28	TRBJ1-4	CASSGQGYEKLFF	TGTGCCAGCTCTGGGCAGGGTTATGAAAAACTGTTTTTT
TRBD2	TRBV2	TRBJ2-5	CASSEALAGGETQYF	TGTGCCAGCAGTGAAGCGTTAGCGGGGGGGGAGACCCAGTACTTC
NA	TRBV7-9	TRBJ1-5	CASSPGGSFSNQPQHF	TGTGCCAGCAGCCCCGGAGGGTCCTTTAGCAATCAGCCCCAGCATTTT
TRBD1	TRBV5-1	TRBJ2-3	CASSLGQGGDTQYF	TGCGCCAGCAGCCTTGGACAGGGTGGAGATACGCAGTATTTT
TRBD1	TRBV19	TRBJ2-2	CASSLGQGGTGELFF	TGTGCCAGTAGCCTTGGACAGGGCGGGACCGGGGAGCTGTTTTTT
TRBD1	TRBV4-3	TRBJ1-2	CASSQARQGNYGYTF	TGCGCCAGCAGCCAAGCGAGACAGGGGAATTATGGCTACACCTTC
TRBD1	TRBV19	TRBJ1-5	CASSFGQGAHQPQHF	TGTGCCAGTAGTTTTGGACAGGGGGCTCATCAGCCCCAGCATTTT
NA	TRBV4-3	TRBJ2-7	CASSQVFGGDYEQYF	TGCGCCAGCAGCCAAGTATTCGGAGGTGACTACGAGCAGTACTTC
NA	TRBV29-1	TRBJ1-4	CSVGETNEKLFF	TGCAGCGTTGGCGAAACCAATGAAAAACTGTTTTTT
NA	TRBV19	TRBJ1-2	CASSTSDTYGYTF	TGTGCCAGTAGTACGTCCGACACCTATGGCTACACCTTC
TRBD2	TRBV4-2	TRBJ2-5	CASSQGLAGGQETQYF	TGTGCCAGCAGCCAAGGTCTAGCGGGGGGCCAAGAGACCCAGTACTTC
TRBD2	TRBV4-2	TRBJ2-2	CASSPRGSGYTGELFF	TGTGCCAGCAGCCCCCGGGGTAGCGGGTACACCGGGGAGCTGTTTTTT
TRBD1	TRBV2	TRBJ2-7	CASSGQGVNEQYF	TGTGCCAGCAGCGGGCAGGGGGTCAACGAGCAGTACTTC
TRBD1	TRBV7-9	TRBJ2-1	CASSLHSDRERASYNEQFF	TGTGCCAGCAGCTTACATTCGGACAGGGAAAGGGCCTCCTACAATGAGCAGTTCTTC
TRBD1	TRBV7-6	TRBJ1-2	CASSFGGQGNYGYTF	TGTGCCAGCAGCTTTGGGGGACAGGGGAACTATGGCTACACCTTC
TRBD1	TRBV6-5	TRBJ2-5	CASSWTGEETQYF	TGTGCCAGCAGCTGGACAGGGGAAGAGACCCAGTACTTC
TRBD1	TRBV6-1	TRBJ1-4	CASSGPGQRNEKLFF	TGTGCCAGCAGTGGACCGGGACAGAGGAATGAAAAACTGTTTTTT
TRBD1	TRBV5-6	TRBJ2-7	CASSNDRVEQYF	TGTGCCAGCAGCAACGACAGGGTCGAGCAGTACTTC
NA	TRBV29-1	TRBJ1-1	CSVSGRVSTTEAFF	TGCAGCGTTTCAGGGAGGGTGTCTACCACTGAAGCTTTCTTT
TRBD1	TRBV28	TRBJ1-1	CASSLQPGQGGAFF	TGTGCCAGCAGTTTACAGCCGGGACAGGGGGGCGCTTTCTTT
NA	TRBV15	TRBJ2-1	CATSSLLSLYNEQFF	TGTGCCACCAGCAGCCTTCTCTCTCTGTACAATGAGCAGTTCTTC